This T cell receptor beta chain was obtained from a study of radiotherapy plus CTLA-4 blockade in lung cancer listed by TCRdb under 2018. Describing the broader study: Objective responses were observed in more than 15% of enrolled patients, and disease control was achieved in 25% to 40%. Here is what the overall study found, with its caveats: After treatment with radiotherapy and ipilimumab, TCR clones that originated in tumors expanded in peripheral blood. Increased serum interferon-beta after radiation, together with early dynamic changes in blood T cell clones, were reported to be the strongest predictors of response.

The study tested focal radiation therapy combined with CTLA-4 blockade (ipilimumab) in patients with chemo-refractory metastatic non-small-cell lung cancer. Trimming costs V 6 bases and J 1 base, and their ends lie 12 bases apart. Its CDR3 holds 15 amino acids, cysteine through phenylalanine. Only the CDR3 portion is preserved as DNA: 45 bases, with reading frame beginning at the first base. CDR1 and CDR2 (MNHNS, SASEGT) derive from the germline V gene. Library method: the immunoSEQ multiplex PCR assay. TCRdb's version of the immuneACCESS table is confined to in-frame rearrangements and falls short of the full clone set. An unresolved V gene accounts for under half of the shortfall where checked; the remainder is of unknown origin. The sample table shows about 88,000 clones, and less than 80% are seen once. The top ten clonotypes cover over 12% of the sample. As regards this clone: Its antigen is unknown. No base quality values were provided; no much bigger clone lies one nucleotide off.

This material consisted of peripheral blood, taken from a patient treated with radiotherapy plus ipilimumab. The V and J segments used are TRBV6-1 and TRBJ2-2; the D gene is not confidently resolved. This clonotype originated in a human donor with non-small cell lung cancer that progressed on radiotherapy plus ipilimumab. The DNA reads TGTGCCAGCAGGGTTACACGGTTGAACACCGGGGAGCTGTTTTTT. Its translation reads: CASRVTRLNTGELFF.